The 3 T cell receptor beta chains below come from one sample, sequenced in a study of shared clonotypes between healthy human individuals. Clones were sequenced by immunoSEQ multiplex PCR, and TCRdb holds only the in-frame ones, with some missing. The sample includes 2 million to 2.5 million clones, more than 85% of them seen just once. Input material: naive CD4+ T cells from PBMCs. Documented subset: CD45RA+ positively selected. All receptors derive from a young man in good health. Some clones in this sample may be carry-over from other donors' samples.

This chain connects TRBV9 to TRBJ2-3; D is possibly TRBD2 (6 bases). The CDR3 is 16 amino acids. The V end lost 5 bases, the J end lost 3 bases, and 19 bases lay between the germline ends. In germline, CDR1 is SGDLS, CDR2 YYNGEE. This chain's CDR3 is CASSREQPGVTDTQYF. CDR3 in DNA: TGTGCCAGCAGTAGAGAGCAGCCGGGGGTTACAGATACGCAGTATTTT. Based on the CDR3 plus reference TRBV9 and TRBJ2-3, the full variable domain is DSGVTQTPKHLITATGQRVTLRCSPRSGDLSVYWYQQSLDQGLQFLIQYYNGEERAKGNILERFSAQQFPDLHSELNLSSLELGDSALYFCASSREQPGVTDTQYFGPGTRLTVL.

The V call is TRBV11-2, the J call TRBJ2-7; unclear D gene. Germline V lookup: CDR1 SGHAT, CDR2 FQNNGV. The V and J ends lost 1 base and 2 bases respectively, with 12 bases between them. CDR3 length: 15 amino acids. Here the CDR3 reads CASSLGSLTPYEQYF. Written as DNA, the CDR3 is TGTGCCAGCAGCTTAGGTTCACTTACACCCTACGAGCAGTACTTC.

This chain joins TRBV5-4 and TRBJ1-2; tentative D call: TRBD1 (6 bases). Germline lookup yields CDR1 SGHNT and CDR2 YYREEE (reference sequence). With 4 bases removed from V and 5 bases from J, the gap between germline ends came to 21 bases. The CDR3 length is 16 residues. CDR3 nucleotides: TGTGCCAGCAGCCTATCAAATAAAGGGGGGGATTATGGCTACACCTTC. Its protein is CASSLSNKGGDYGYTF.